This T cell receptor beta chain was captured by sequencing in a study of blood T cell repertoires in COVID-19. In the original processing: For nucleated cells, counts were estimated from reference gene primer amplification. TCRdb's table, derived via immunoSEQ multiplex PCR, lists solely in-frame clones and lacks some. The V and J calls and clone size were taken over from that table, and D and trimming were inferred from the DNA. The sample includes roughly 99,000 clones, roughly 83% of them seen just once. V lost 4 bases to trimming and J lost 7 bases; unmatched junction nucleotides: 7. Germline V gene lookup returns CDR1 LNHNV and CDR2 YYDKDF (reference sequence). The CDR3 has 14 residues.

The chain recombines TRBV15 with TRBJ1-2; 9 positions agree with TRBD1. Sequenced: peripheral blood. This sequence originates from a human donor in a cohort sampled during active COVID-19. The chain's CDR3 is CATSTGTGLIGYTF. The CDR3, as DNA: TGTGCCACCAGCACTGGGACAGGGCTGATTGGCTACACCTTC.